A single sample gave rise to the 9 T cell receptor beta chains below, sequenced in a study of blood T cell repertoires in COVID-19 (TCRdb year 2020). The library came from the immunoSEQ multiplex PCR assay. The table was pulled from immuneACCESS by TCRdb, which kept in-frame rearrangements only. Such tables lose some clones; where checked, under half of the loss comes from unresolved V genes, and the rest has no known cause. A total of 150,000 to 200,000 clones appear in this sample, approximately 86% of them only once. 0.99% of the sample comes from the top ten. The sequenced sample consisted of peripheral blood. The receptors come from a man between 18 and 29 years old with acute or convalescent COVID-19.

The CDR3 spells CASSSVRGGEKLFF. The CDR3 DNA sequence: TGTGCCAGCAGCTCCGTGAGGGGAGGTGAAAAACTGTTTTTT. The gene calls are TRBV3-1 (or the pseudogene TRBV3-2) and TRBJ1-4; maybe TRBD1 (5 bases). Trimming shortened V by 5 bases and J by 7 bases, and 14 bases separated the two germline ends. The CDR3 spans 14 residues. The V gene's germline CDR1 is LGHDT and CDR2 YNNKEL (reference sequence).

J is TRBJ2-2 and V is TRBV11-2; 8 nucleotides match TRBD1. The CDR3 totals 16 residues. Germline-derived CDR1 and CDR2 are SGHAT and FQNNGV. V shed 5 bases, J shed 5 bases, and the junction held 10 bases outside the gene matches. This CDR3 is CASSLDREGGTGELFF. The CDR3 nucleotides read TGTGCCAGCAGCCTGGACAGGGAAGGTGGTACCGGGGAGCTGTTTTTT.

The rearrangement joins TRBV30 to TRBJ1-4; TRBD1 matches at 8 bases. The CDR3 covers 14 residues. The V gene end was trimmed by 0 bases and the J gene end by 6 bases; junction bases not matched to a gene: 3. Germline V gene sequence: CDR1 GTSNPN, CDR2 SVGIG (reference sequence). This CDR3 is CAWSVQGGDEKLFF. CDR3 in DNA: TGTGCCTGGAGTGTACAGGGGGGGGATGAAAAACTGTTTTTT.

The chain combines TRBV10-3 with TRBJ1-2; no reliable D call. The germline V gene has CDR1 ENHRY and CDR2 SYGVKD. V lost 6 bases and J lost 7, with 15 bases in between. There are 13 residues in the CDR3. The CDR3 sequence: CAIRAREEGGYTF. In DNA, the CDR3 is TGTGCCATCAGAGCACGGGAAGAAGGTGGCTACACCTTC.

The genes are TRBV28 and TRBJ2-5; 11 bases map to TRBD2. The CDR3 is made up of 17 amino acids. The J segment lost 4 bases and the V segment lost 3 bases, leaving 10 bases of the junction unmatched. Germline CDR1 is MDHEN and CDR2 is SYDVKM. CDR3 in amino acids: CASSFRSGGAWRETQYF. The CDR3 coding sequence is TGTGCCAGCAGTTTTCGTAGCGGGGGGGCCTGGCGAGAGACCCAGTACTTC.

This clone was seen only once. The genes are TRBV15 and TRBJ2-2; 8 positions agree with TRBD2. Unmatched junction bases numbered 15, after V lost 5 bases and J lost 4 bases. Germline V gene lookup returns CDR1 LNHNV and CDR2 YYDKDF (reference sequence). The CDR3 runs to 18 residues. Written as DNA, the CDR3 is TGTGCCACCAGCCCCCTTTTTCGGGGGGGGCGGGTCACCGGGGAGCTGTTTTTT. It codes for CATSPLFRGGRVTGELFF.

The V and J genes are TRBV10-2 and TRBJ1-1; 11 nucleotides align to TRBD1. Germline CDR1 WSHSY, CDR2 SAAADI. This CDR3 contains 18 residues. J was trimmed by 4 bases and V by 6 bases; bases with no gene match: 16. CDR3 protein: CASSAWTGTGGLGTEAFF. CDR3 nucleotide sequence: TGCGCCAGCAGCGCATGGACCGGGACAGGGGGTTTAGGCACTGAAGCTTTCTTT.

This chain links TRBV5-1 with TRBJ2-3; 10 nucleotides match TRBD1. V trimming: 0 bases; J trimming: 6 bases; junction bases outside the gene matches: 7. This CDR3 region has 16 residues. Germline CDR1 and CDR2: SGHRS and YFSETQ. In nucleotides, the CDR3 is TGCGCCAGCAGCTTGGACGGGACAGGGGTCAGGGATACGCAGTATTTT. This encodes CASSLDGTGVRDTQYF.

The table lists this clone with a few counts. The chain is built from TRBV9 and TRBJ2-1; 7 bases are a match to TRBD2. CDR1 is SGDLS, CDR2 YYNGEE, per germline. The CDR3 sequence is 15 residues long. V trimming: 0 bases; J trimming: 0 bases; junction bases outside the gene matches: 0. The CDR3 here is CASSVAGGSYNEQFF. The CDR3 DNA reads TGTGCCAGCAGCGTAGCGGGGGGCTCCTACAATGAGCAGTTCTTC.